This TCR beta chain was recovered during a study of blood T cell repertoires in COVID-19. Study details: Researchers got acute and convalescent COVID-19 samples from the United States, Italy and Spain. T cells, B-cell-depleted T cells, or PBMCs supplied cDNA or gDNA.

In the authors' methods: Nucleated cell counts were estimated from reference gene primer amplification. Here immunoSEQ multiplex PCR was the method, and the copy in TCRdb shows in-frame clones only, minus some. V and J calls and clone size are those listed in that table; D and trimming were worked out from the DNA. The sample yields about 170,000 clones, 92% seen once. This sequence was found in a man aged 30 to 45 with COVID-19, enrolled during active disease. The sample taken for sequencing was peripheral blood.

The CDR3 DNA sequence: TGTGCCAGCTCACCATCAGGGAAGGCCGGGGAGCTGTTTTTT. The encoded protein is CASSPSGKAGELFF. This chain connects TRBV18 to TRBJ2-2, with a tentative D call TRBD1 (5 bases). CDR3 length: 14 residues. The V end was cut by 2 bases, the J end by 6 bases, with 10 bases between. Germline V gene lookup returns CDR1 KGHSH and CDR2 LQKENI.